Sequencing of this T cell receptor beta chain was carried out in a study of PD-L1 blockade in urothelial cancer. Time point reported: peripheral blood 6 weeks after treatment start. CDR1 and CDR2 (germline): SNHLY, FYNNEI. The J segment lost 2 bases and the V segment lost 6 bases, leaving 5 bases of the junction unmatched. The CDR3 runs 15 residues. Sequenced by immunoSEQ multiplex PCR; TCRdb stores in-frame clones only, minus some. The repertoire consists of tens of thousands of clones, with about 90% occurring once and the leading ten covering 5.5% to 8%. This clone was counted a single time. V usage is TRBV2 and J usage is TRBJ2-2, with 8 bases identical to TRBD2. The clonotype was recovered from a man in his 70s with urothelial cancer. Sequenced material: PBMCs, taken around atezolizumab (anti-PD-L1) treatment. The CDR3 is CASSGTRTNTGELFF. The CDR3 region has the DNA TGTGCCAGCAGCGGGACTAGAACTAACACCGGGGAGCTGTTTTTT.